This TCR beta chain appears in the sequencing data of a study of T cells in Graves' hyperthyroidism and ophthalmopathy. It was RNA transcripts that yielded the amplified TCR beta CDR3 regions. HTBI primers drove first-round RT-PCR of the TCR CDR3. TCRdb reprocessed the multiplex PCR reads via MiXCR and lists one record per CDR3 protein. The sample lists fewer than 110,000 distinct CDR3 sequences, about 16% occurring once. The CDR3 runs 13 residues. Germline CDR1 reads SGHTA; CDR2 reads FQGNSA. The V end was cut by 2 bases, the J end by 3 bases, with 7 bases between. PBMCs were obtained from under 13 ml fresh peripheral blood.

The chain links TRBV7-2 to TRBJ1-2; no definite D call. The sequence derives from a woman between 50 and 59 years old with Graves' hyperthyroidism. Sequencing input: blood. The CDR3: CASSLSQDYGYTF. CDR3 DNA sequence: TGTGCCAGCAGCTTATCCCAGGACTATGGCTACACCTTC.